The 13 T cell receptor beta chains presented below share a single source sample, sequenced in a study of blood T cell dynamics during melanoma immunotherapy. Time point described: pre-treatment baseline. Assay used: immunoSEQ multiplex PCR; TCRdb lists only in-frame clones, some missing. The sample carries about 17,000 clones, about 80% recorded once. The sequences come from blood, collected from a patient treated with checkpoint blockade. These receptors all come from a human donor with melanoma.

This chain joins TRBV28 and TRBJ2-2, with TRBD2 identical over 8 bases. Germline V lookup: CDR1 MDHEN, CDR2 SYDVKM. The V and J ends lost 2 bases and 4 bases, in that order; junction bases with no gene match: 6. The length of the CDR3 is 16 residues. In DNA, the CDR3 is TGTGCCAGCAGTTTAGCGGGGGGCTTCCTCACCGGGGAGCTGTTTTTT. This translates into CASSLAGGFLTGELFF.

The rearrangement uses TRBV6-5 and TRBJ2-2; D gene uncertain. There are 16 residues in the CDR3. Looked up from germline, CDR1 is MNHEY and CDR2 is SVGAGI. The V end lost 1 base, the J end lost 1 base, and 10 bases lay between the germline ends. Written as DNA, the CDR3 is TGTGCCAGCAGTTACTTTCCGACCGGGAACACCGGGGAGCTGTTTTTT. This codes for CASSYFPTGNTGELFF.

The V gene is TRBV28, the J gene TRBJ2-5, with TRBD1 matching over 11 bases. Germline V lookup: CDR1 MDHEN, CDR2 SYDVKM. The V gene end was trimmed by 5 bases and the J gene end by 5 bases; junction bases not matched to a gene: 7. CDR3 length: 15 amino acids. The CDR3 protein is CASSTRTGGVETQYF. The CDR3 nucleotides read TGTGCCAGCAGTACTCGGACAGGGGGCGTCGAGACCCAGTACTTC.

A single count supports this clone. V is TRBV5-4 and J is TRBJ2-3; 9 bases agree with TRBD2. V gave up 4 bases and J gave up 5 bases; unmatched junction bases: 5. Germline V gives CDR1 SGHNT, CDR2 YYREEE (reference sequence). The length of the CDR3 is 14 residues. CDR3: CASSNLAGKDTQYF. CDR3 sequence (DNA): TGTGCCAGCAGCAATCTAGCGGGAAAAGATACGCAGTATTTT.

The J gene is TRBJ2-1, the V gene TRBV15, with D unresolved. Germline CDR1 and CDR2: LNHNV and YYDKDF (reference sequence). This CDR3 has 12 residues. The V end lost 0 bases, the J end lost 10 bases, and 7 bases lay between the germline ends. The CDR3 DNA reads TGTGCCACCAGCAGAGATAAAGCGGAGCAGTTCTTC. Its protein product is CATSRDKAEQFF.

The rearrangement joins TRBV11-1 to TRBJ1-1; 8 nucleotides line up with TRBD1. CDR3 length: 16 residues. Germline CDR1 SGHAT, CDR2 FQDESV (reference sequence). The ends lost 5 bases at V and 1 base at J; junction bases unmatched: 9. The CDR3 reads CASSEPGQGRNTEAFF. For the CDR3, the DNA is TGTGCCAGCAGCGAGCCCGGACAGGGAAGGAACACTGAAGCTTTCTTT.

The chain has TRBV5-6 and TRBJ2-5; TRBD1 matches 11 bases. The length of the CDR3 is 15 residues. CDR1 SGHDT and CDR2 YYEEEE come from the germline V gene. Germline trimming cut 3 bases from V and 1 base from J; bases unmatched to any gene: 2. The CDR3 region has the DNA TGTGCCAGCAGCTGGGGGACAGGGGGCCAAGAGACCCAGTACTTC. As protein: CASSWGTGGQETQYF.

This chain uses TRBV7-2 with TRBJ2-2, with 7 bases matching TRBD1. V lost 5 bases and J lost 1; bases outside the gene matches: 7. The germline CDR1 and CDR2 sequences are SGHTA and FQGNSA. The CDR3 loop spans 16 amino acids. DNA for the CDR3: TGTGCCAGCAGCCTATTGACAGGGATGAACACCGGGGAGCTGTTTTTT. Protein sequence: CASSLLTGMNTGELFF.

The V and J genes are TRBV7-2 and TRBJ2-7; 9 nucleotides agree with TRBD2. The V and J ends lost 4 bases and 2 bases, in that order; junction bases with no gene match: 6. Germline V gene lookup returns CDR1 SGHTA and CDR2 FQGNSA. This CDR3 spans 15 amino acids. The CDR3 DNA follows: TGTGCCAGCAGCTCGAGGACTAGCGAAACCTACGAGCAGTACTTC. The encoded protein is CASSSRTSETYEQYF.

The chain is built from TRBV11-3 and TRBJ2-7, with D possibly being TRBD2 (7 bases). V lost 0 bases to trimming and J lost 0 bases, with 18 bases between them. This CDR3 contains 18 residues. CDR1 SGHNT and CDR2 YENEEA come from the germline V gene. CDR3 in amino acids: CASSLERGGTLNSYEQYF. DNA of the CDR3: TGTGCCAGCAGCTTAGAAAGGGGGGGGACCCTCAACTCCTACGAGCAGTACTTC. Complete variable domain (other parts from reference TRBV11-3 and TRBJ2-7): EAGVVQSPRYKIIEKKQPVAFWCNPISGHNTLYWYLQNLGQGPELLIRYENEEAVDDSQLPKDRFSAERLKGVDSTLKIQPAELGDSAVYLCASSLERGGTLNSYEQYFGPGTRLTVT.

This rearrangement joins TRBV2 to TRBJ1-5, with a weak D call TRBD1 (5 bases). V lost 5 bases and J lost 1, with 9 bases in between. Germline V gene sequence: CDR1 SNHLY, CDR2 FYNNEI. This CDR3 is built from 14 residues. The DNA for the CDR3 is TGTGCCAGCAGTTCAGGGACGAGCAATCAGCCCCAGCATTTT. Amino acids: CASSSGTSNQPQHF.

The chain carries TRBV7-9 and TRBJ2-1; 14 nucleotides align to TRBD2. Looked up from germline, CDR1 is SEHNR and CDR2 is FQNEAQ (reference sequence). The CDR3 extends over 18 amino acids. V lost 2 bases and J lost 7; bases outside the gene matches: 10. DNA of the CDR3: TGTGCCAGCAGCTTACCCCTTCGACTAGCGGGAGGGAAGAATGAGCAGTTCTTC. It specifies CASSLPLRLAGGKNEQFF.

The rearrangement joins TRBV18 to TRBJ2-3; 10 positions match TRBD2. The ends lost 0 bases at V and 6 bases at J; junction bases unmatched: 0. This CDR3 region has 14 residues. Per germline, CDR1 KGHSH and CDR2 LQKENI. The CDR3 coding sequence is TGTGCCAGCTCACCACCGGGACTAGCGGATACGCAGTATTTT. Translating gives CASSPPGLADTQYF.